This T cell receptor beta chain was sequenced in a study of naive and memory T cell subsets. Whole-study results and caveats: In naive cells, over 95% of TCR sequences were seen only once. Diversity fell and Gini index rose from naive through CM, EM, EMRA. TCR abundance followed a power law differing between naive and memory subsets.

An equimolar mix of two oligonucleotides served as the beta constant-region primer for TRBC1 and TRBC2. Four rounds of PCR amplified the ligated cDNA using nested alpha and beta constant-region primers plus SP2. The cDNA 3' end received a ligated single-stranded oligonucleotide carrying the SP2 primer and a 12-nucleotide UMI. TCRdb called the UMI-ligation and nested PCR reads again in MiXCR, with one record for every CDR3 protein. Found here are around 17,000 distinct CDR3 sequences, roughly 8.7% of them singletons; the top ten hold roughly 23%. This clonotype was counted ten times or more. Its antigen is as yet unknown. V trimming: 5 bases; J trimming: 4 bases; junction bases outside the gene matches: 8. This CDR3 region has 16 residues.

This sequence joins TRBV12-3 or TRBV12-4 and TRBJ2-2, with TRBD1 matching over 9 bases. The source is a human donor in good health. Sample: central memory CD8+ T cells from blood. This CDR3 reads CASSHPGQGPTGELFF. The CDR3 region has the DNA TGTGCCAGCAGTCACCCGGGACAGGGACCCACCGGGGAGCTGTTTTTT.